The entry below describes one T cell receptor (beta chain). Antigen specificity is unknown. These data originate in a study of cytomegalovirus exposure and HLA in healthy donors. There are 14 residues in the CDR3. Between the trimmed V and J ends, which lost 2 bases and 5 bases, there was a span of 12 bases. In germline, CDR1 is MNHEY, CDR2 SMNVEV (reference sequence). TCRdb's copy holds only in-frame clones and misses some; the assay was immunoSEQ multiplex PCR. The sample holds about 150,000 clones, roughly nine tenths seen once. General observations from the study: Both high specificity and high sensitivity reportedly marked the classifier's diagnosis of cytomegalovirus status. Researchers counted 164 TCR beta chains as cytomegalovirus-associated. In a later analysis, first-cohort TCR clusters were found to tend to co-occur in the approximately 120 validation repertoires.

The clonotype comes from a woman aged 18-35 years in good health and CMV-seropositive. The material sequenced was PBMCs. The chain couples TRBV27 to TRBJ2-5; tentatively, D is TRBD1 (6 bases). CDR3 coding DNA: TGTGCCAGCAGTTTACGGTCAGGGGACGAGACCCAGTACTTC. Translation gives CASSLRSGDETQYF.